The source of this T cell receptor beta chain is a study of T-cell memory formation after mild COVID-19. This clonotype was counted a few times. The antigen remains unidentified. Study-level results: CD4/CD8 balance held among clones contracting day 15 to 85, and later expanders leaned CD4+. Several responding clones turned up in pre-infection memory, indicating that cross-reactive memory may have taken part.

There are 16 residues in the CDR3. V was shortened by 6 bases and J by 3 bases, with 17 bases between the two germline ends. TCRdb re-derived calls from the 5' RACE reads in MiXCR, one entry per CDR3 protein. The data contain about 58,000 distinct CDR3 sequences, roughly a quarter of them singletons. The receptor was isolated from a man aged 18 to 29 who had mild COVID-19 (a few samples of this study predate the infection). Cell type and time point are not known. The sequencing input was PBMCs or a T cell subset sorted from them (not recorded which). The chain combines TRBV12-3 or TRBV12-4 with TRBJ2-2; TRBD1 is a possible D gene (6 bases). Here the CDR3 reads CASSKSWGRDTGELFF. In DNA form, the CDR3 reads TGTGCCAGCAGCAAAAGTTGGGGGCGCGACACCGGGGAGCTGTTTTTT.